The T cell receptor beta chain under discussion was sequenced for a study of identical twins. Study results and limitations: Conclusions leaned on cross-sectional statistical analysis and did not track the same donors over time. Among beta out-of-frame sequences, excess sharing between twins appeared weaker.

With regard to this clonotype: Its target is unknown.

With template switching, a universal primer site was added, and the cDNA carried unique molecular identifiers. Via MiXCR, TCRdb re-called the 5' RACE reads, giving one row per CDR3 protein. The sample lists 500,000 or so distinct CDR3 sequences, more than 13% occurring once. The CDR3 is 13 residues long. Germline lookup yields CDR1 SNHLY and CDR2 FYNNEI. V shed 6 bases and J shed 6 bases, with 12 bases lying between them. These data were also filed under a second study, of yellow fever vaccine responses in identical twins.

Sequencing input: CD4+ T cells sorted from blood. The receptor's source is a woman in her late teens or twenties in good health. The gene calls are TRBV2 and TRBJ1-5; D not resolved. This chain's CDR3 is CASSGEGGQPQHF. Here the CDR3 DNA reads TGTGCCAGCAGCGGGGAGGGCGGTCAGCCCCAGCATTTT.